Each of the 15 T cell receptor beta chains below was sequenced from the same sample in a study of blood T cells in healthy people across ages. Through a sample-barcoded 5' primer and a J-beta primer mix, a second PCR was run for about 6 to 12 cycles. TCRdb used MiXCR to reprocess the 5' RACE reads, holding one entry per CDR3 protein. The repertoire holds over 1.5 million distinct CDR3 sequences, with just under 50% as singletons. What was sequenced was blood. Source of these receptors: a woman aged 40 to 55 in good health.

The J gene is TRBJ1-6, the V gene TRBV20-1, with 7 bases fitting TRBD1. The V and J ends lost 7 bases and 6 bases, in that order; junction bases with no gene match: 6. Germline V gene lookup returns CDR1 DFQATT and CDR2 SNEGSKA (reference sequence). This CDR3 is built from 13 residues. CDR3 amino acids: CSVRGDSNSPLHF. As DNA, the CDR3 is TGCAGTGTCAGGGGGGACAGTAATTCACCCCTCCACTTT.

The gene calls are TRBV4-3 and TRBJ2-2, with 11 nucleotides matching TRBD2. With 3 bases clipped from V and 2 bases from J, the junction kept 5 bases outside the gene matches. The CDR3 is 17 residues long. The V gene's germline CDR1 is LGHNA and CDR2 YSLEER. CDR3 bases: TGCGCCAGCAGCCAGGGAGGACTAGCGGGTAACACCGGGGAGCTGTTTTTT. Translating gives CASSQGGLAGNTGELFF.

The gene calls are TRBV6-5 and TRBJ2-3; D possibly corresponds to TRBD1 (6 bases). CDR3 length: 16 residues. V gave up 4 bases and J gave up 0 bases, with 14 bases separating them. Per the germline V gene, CDR1 is MNHEY and CDR2 is SVGAGI. The CDR3 loop is CASSFVGQRSTDTQYF. The CDR3 bases are TGTGCCAGCAGTTTCGTGGGACAACGAAGCACAGATACGCAGTATTTT.

This clonotype was picked up a small number of times. The CDR3 DNA is TGTGCCAGCAGGGTAACTAGTTCCGACGAGCAGTACTTC. It is translated as CASRVTSSDEQYF. V gene TRBV12-3 or TRBV12-4 combines with J gene TRBJ2-7; maybe TRBD2 (5 bases). The CDR3 loop spans 13 amino acids. The germline V and J ends were trimmed by 6 bases and 5 bases, with 14 bases remaining between them.

This clonotype showed up just a few times. In DNA, the CDR3 is TGTGCCAGCAGCTTAGATGTCCTAGCGGGGGGTTCCTACGAGCAGTACTTC. Amino acids: CASSLDVLAGGSYEQYF. The chain links TRBV7-9 to TRBJ2-7; 11 nucleotides align to TRBD2. The germline CDR1 and CDR2 sequences are SEHNR and FQNEAQ (reference sequence). The CDR3 loop spans 17 amino acids. Trimming removed 1 base from V and 1 base from J; junction bases left unmatched: 6.

This clonotype came up a few times. This chain uses TRBV28 with TRBJ2-7, with TRBD1 matching over 10 bases. The CDR3 covers 13 residues. V lost 4 bases, J lost 7 bases, and 4 bases stayed unmatched. Germline V gives CDR1 MDHEN, CDR2 SYDVKM. The CDR3 DNA reads as TGTGCCAGCAGTTCCGGGACAGGGGCTGAGCAGTACTTC. Translation gives CASSSGTGAEQYF.

This clonotype was seen a handful of times. The chain joins TRBV28 to TRBJ2-7; a weak D match, TRBD1 (5 bases). CDR1 and CDR2 from the germline V gene are MDHEN and SYDVKM. The CDR3 is 13 amino acids. Trimming stripped 4 bases from V and 6 bases from J, with 13 bases between. The CDR3 sequence: CASSSQDTSEQYF. Written as DNA, the CDR3 is TGTGCCAGCAGTTCCCAGGACACGTCCGAGCAGTACTTC.

This clonotype was picked up a small number of times. This rearrangement joins TRBV27 to TRBJ2-3; D unclear. Germline CDR1 and CDR2: MNHEY and SMNVEV (reference sequence). Trimming cost V 6 bases and J 0 bases, with 19 bases left between them. There are 17 residues in the CDR3. Here the CDR3 DNA reads TGTGCCAGCAGCCGTGGGCACAGAATACCTAGCACAGATACGCAGTATTTT. Protein product: CASSRGHRIPSTDTQYF.

This chain links TRBV28 with TRBJ2-3, with D tentatively TRBD2 (6 bases). Germline V gene sequence: CDR1 MDHEN, CDR2 SYDVKM. V lost 5 bases and J 4 bases, leaving 13 bases between the germline ends. The CDR3 has 14 residues. The CDR3 protein is CASSLGTQSDTQYF. CDR3 coding DNA: TGTGCCAGCAGTCTCGGGACTCAATCAGATACGCAGTATTTT. The full variable domain, with the rest looked up from reference TRBV28 and TRBJ2-3, is DVKVTQSSRYLVKRTGEKVFLECVQDMDHENMFWYRQDPGLGLRLIYFSYDVKMKEKGDIPEGYSVSREKKERFSLILESASTNQTSMYLCASSLGTQSDTQYFGPGTRLTVL.

The chain joins TRBV5-1 to TRBJ2-7, with 10 nucleotides matching TRBD2. Per the germline V gene, CDR1 is SGHRS and CDR2 is YFSETQ. V was pared by 4 bases and J by 5 bases, with 6 bases of the junction left unmatched. CDR3 length: 14 residues. In DNA form, the CDR3 reads TGCGCCAGCAGCCCAGGACTAGCGGCCGACGAGCAGTACTTC. This sequence encodes CASSPGLAADEQYF.

The chain links TRBV20-1 to TRBJ2-5, with 7 bases fitting TRBD2. This CDR3 is built from 15 residues. J was trimmed by 6 bases and V by 4 bases; bases with no gene match: 14. Germline CDR1 is DFQATT and CDR2 is SNEGSKA (reference sequence). The CDR3 loop reads CSAIGFGGGVKTQYF. The CDR3 bases are TGCAGTGCTATTGGGTTTGGGGGGGGTGTGAAGACCCAGTACTTC.

The chain links TRBV18 to TRBJ2-7; D possibly corresponds to TRBD2 (6 bases). This CDR3 region has 14 residues. Trimming removed 2 bases at V and 4 bases at J, with 12 bases between. Germline CDR1 is KGHSH and CDR2 is LQKENI. The CDR3 DNA reads TGTGCCAGCTCACCAGATGCGGGGAATTACGAGCAGTACTTC. Translation gives CASSPDAGNYEQYF. Filled out from reference TRBV18 and TRBJ2-7, the complete variable domain reads NAGVMQNPRHLVRRRGQEARLRCSPMKGHSHVYWYRQLPEEGLKFMVYLQKENIIDESGMPKERFSAEFPKEGPSILRIQQVVRGDSAAYFCASSPDAGNYEQYFGPGTRLTVT.

This chain joins TRBV29-1 and TRBJ2-3, with 8 nucleotides matching TRBD1. The trim removed 7 bases at V and 1 base at J, leaving 7 bases unmatched. The CDR3 covers 14 residues. Germline V gene lookup returns CDR1 SQVTM and CDR2 ANQGSEA. For the CDR3, the DNA is TGCAGCGCTGGGCGCAGGGGGCGCACAGATACGCAGTATTTT. Translation: CSAGRRGRTDTQYF.

As regards this clonotype: The junction and the germline gene differ at one end; a read error may be behind it. The gene calls are TRBV29-1 and TRBJ1-6, with a possible D match to TRBD1 (6 bases). The CDR3 covers 18 residues. CDR1 is SQVTM and CDR2 is ANQGSEA in the germline V gene. CDR3 loop: CSAEVGWIGQGNNSPLHF. For the CDR3, the DNA is TGCAGCGCTGAAGTAGGTTGGATTGGGCAGGGGAATAATTCACCCCTCCACTTT.

This clonotype has a handful of counts. V is TRBV24-1 and J is TRBJ1-6, with D unresolved. The V and J ends lost 9 bases and 9 bases respectively, with 11 bases between them. This CDR3 spans 12 amino acids. In germline, CDR1 is KGHDR, CDR2 SFDVKD. The CDR3: CATLLIGSPLHF. The CDR3, as DNA: TGTGCCACCCTCCTGATTGGTTCACCCCTCCACTTT.